Following are 14 T cell receptor beta chains from one sample sequenced in a study of T-cell memory formation after mild COVID-19. One entry per CDR3 protein, called by TCRdb with MiXCR from the 5' RACE reads. The sample comprises roughly 340,000 distinct CDR3 sequences, 15% of which are singletons, and about a fifth rests with the top ten. Sequencing used PBMCs or a T cell subset sorted from them (not recorded which). The source is a man younger than 30 who had mild COVID-19 (a few samples of this study predate the infection). Cell type and time point are not known.

J is TRBJ2-3 and V is TRBV7-2; TRBD2 matches at 7 bases. The V segment lost 7 bases and the J segment 3 bases; nucleotides outside the gene matches: 7. Germline loops: CDR1 SGHTA, CDR2 FQGNSA. The CDR3 extends over 14 amino acids. The CDR3 spells CASIRTSSTDTQYF. Written as DNA, the CDR3 is TGTGCCAGCATCAGGACTAGTTCTACAGATACGCAGTATTTT.

This clonotype has only a few counts. The rearrangement uses TRBV12-3 or TRBV12-4 and TRBJ2-1; D possibly matches TRBD1 or TRBD2 (6 bases each). Trimming took off 6 bases at V and 9 bases at J, with 21 bases between the two ends. The CDR3 is 15 residues long. CDR3 in DNA: TGTGCCAGCAGCCGGGGGCTCCGGAAATCTGTTGAGCAGTTCTTC. As protein: CASSRGLRKSVEQFF.

J is TRBJ1-2 and V is TRBV5-4, with D perhaps matching TRBD1 (5 bases). The V and J ends lost 4 bases and 2 bases respectively, with 15 bases between them. Germline V gene data show CDR1 as SGHNT and CDR2 as YYREEE (reference sequence). The length of the CDR3 is 15 residues. The CDR3 region is CASSPPGGANYGYTF. CDR3 nucleotide sequence: TGTGCCAGCAGCCCCCCCGGCGGGGCGAACTATGGCTACACCTTC.

The chain has TRBV7-8 and TRBJ2-7, with D perhaps TRBD2 (5 bases). Germline V gives CDR1 SGHVS, CDR2 FQNEAQ. This CDR3 spans 15 amino acids. The V end lost 3 bases, the J end lost 2 bases, and 14 bases lay between the germline ends. The CDR3 DNA follows: TGTGCCAGCAGCTTTAGTGGGCCGGGAACCTACGAGCAGTACTTC. Translating it yields CASSFSGPGTYEQYF.

The V and J genes are TRBV9 and TRBJ1-2, with D tentatively TRBD1 (6 bases). This CDR3 is 11 amino acids long. Trimming stripped 7 bases from V and 6 bases from J, with 10 bases between. Germline V gives CDR1 SGDLS, CDR2 YYNGEE. This CDR3 is CASGGGNGYTF. CDR3 DNA sequence: TGTGCCAGCGGAGGGGGGAATGGCTACACCTTC.

This clonotype has a count of ten or more. The chain is built from TRBV28 and TRBJ2-7, with TRBD1 identical over 12 bases. CDR3 length: 15 amino acids. Germline assignment: CDR1 MDHEN and CDR2 SYDVKM. The V and J ends lost 3 bases and 5 bases, in that order; junction bases with no gene match: 5. The CDR3 region has the DNA TGTGCCAGCAGTTTCGGGACAGGGGGCGCGGACGAGCAGTACTTC. Its protein product is CASSFGTGGADEQYF. The full variable domain, rest sourced from reference TRBV28 and TRBJ2-7, is DVKVTQSSRYLVKRTGEKVFLECVQDMDHENMFWYRQDPGLGLRLIYFSYDVKMKEKGDIPEGYSVSREKKERFSLILESASTNQTSMYLCASSFGTGGADEQYFGPGTRLTVT.

This chain uses TRBV11-2 with TRBJ2-1; D is unresolved. Trimming stripped 1 base from V and 5 bases from J, with 6 bases between. CDR1 and CDR2 from the germline V gene are SGHAT and FQNNGV. This CDR3 has 13 amino acids. CDR3 bases: TGTGCCAGCAGCTTAGCTGTGCACAATGAGCAGTTCTTC. Protein product: CASSLAVHNEQFF. The variable domain in full, completed from reference TRBV11-2 and TRBJ2-1, reads EAGVAQSPRYKIIEKRQSVAFWCNPISGHATLYWYQQILGQGPKLLIQFQNNGVVDDSQLPKDRFSAERLKGVDSTLKIQPAKLEDSAVYLCASSLAVHNEQFFGPGTRLTVL.

The chain links TRBV20-1 to TRBJ2-3; a possible D gene is TRBD1 (6 bases). CDR3 length: 15 amino acids. The germline V gene encodes CDR1 DFQATT and CDR2 SNEGSKA (reference sequence). The V end lost 3 bases, the J end lost 5 bases, and 18 bases lay between the germline ends. The CDR3 reads CSASLGDRRRDTQYF. The DNA of the CDR3 is TGCAGTGCTAGCCTAGGCGACAGGCGTCGAGATACGCAGTATTTT.

V gene TRBV15 combines with J gene TRBJ2-3; D may correspond to TRBD1 or TRBD2 (6 bases each). V lost 0 bases to trimming and J lost 6 bases, with 16 bases between them. The germline V gene encodes CDR1 LNHNV and CDR2 YYDKDF (reference sequence). The CDR3 spans 16 residues. This chain's CDR3 is CATSRDNRGAPDTQYF. DNA for the CDR3: TGTGCCACCAGCAGAGATAATAGGGGGGCCCCGGATACGCAGTATTTT.

This clonotype was observed a handful of times. The chain uses TRBV14 and TRBJ2-7; tentative D call: TRBD1 (6 bases). Trimming cost V 3 bases and J 5 bases, with 17 bases left between them. This CDR3 has 15 amino acids. Per the germline V gene, CDR1 is SGHDN and CDR2 is FVKESK. The CDR3 spells CASSHPGTLGHEQYF. The CDR3 DNA sequence: TGTGCCAGCAGCCATCCAGGGACATTGGGGCACGAGCAGTACTTC.

This clonotype showed up many times. The CDR3 here is CASNGGGYNEQFF. The CDR3, as DNA: TGTGCCAGCAATGGGGGGGGCTACAATGAGCAGTTCTTC. The V call is TRBV6-2 or TRBV6-3, the J call TRBJ2-1; 7 bases match TRBD2. V dropped 7 bases and J dropped 3; count of bases not matched to a gene: 3. Germline V gene sequence: CDR1 MNHEY, CDR2 SVGEGT. The CDR3 contains 13 residues.

The chain combines TRBV7-2 with TRBJ2-3; 9 bases fit TRBD1. Germline trimming cut 5 bases from V and 0 bases from J; bases unmatched to any gene: 6. CDR1 and CDR2 from the germline V gene are SGHTA and FQGNSA. The CDR3 sequence is 16 residues long. Written as DNA, the CDR3 is TGTGCCAGCAGCGTTACAGGGGGCGATAGCACAGATACGCAGTATTTT. It specifies CASSVTGGDSTDTQYF.

Only a few counts were recorded for this clonotype. The CDR3 bases are TGCGCCAGCAGCCGTGGACCGACAGGGACTAATGAAAAACTGTTTTTT. Protein: CASSRGPTGTNEKLFF. The rearrangement links TRBV4-3 to TRBJ1-4; 7 nucleotides align to TRBD1. The V and J ends lost 4 bases and 2 bases, in that order; junction bases with no gene match: 7. Per germline, CDR1 LGHNA and CDR2 YSLEER. The CDR3 totals 16 residues.

This clonotype was recorded a few times. The chain has TRBV28 and TRBJ1-1, with 9 bases lining up with TRBD1. Unmatched junction bases numbered 3, after V lost 7 bases and J lost 3 bases. CDR1 and CDR2 (germline): MDHEN, SYDVKM. CDR3 length equals 13 residues. CDR3 region: CASKQGAHTEAFF. For the CDR3, the DNA is TGTGCCAGCAAACAGGGGGCGCACACTGAAGCTTTCTTT.